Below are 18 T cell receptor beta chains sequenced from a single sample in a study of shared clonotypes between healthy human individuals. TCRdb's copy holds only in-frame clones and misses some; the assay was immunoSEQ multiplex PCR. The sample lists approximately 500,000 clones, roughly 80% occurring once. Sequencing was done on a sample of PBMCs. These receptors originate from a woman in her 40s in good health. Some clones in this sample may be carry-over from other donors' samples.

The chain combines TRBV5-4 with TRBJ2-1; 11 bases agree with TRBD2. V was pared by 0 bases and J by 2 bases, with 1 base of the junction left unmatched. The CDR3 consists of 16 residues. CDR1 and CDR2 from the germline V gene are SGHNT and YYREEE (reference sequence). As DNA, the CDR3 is TGTGCCAGCAGCTTGGGACTAGCGGGGACCTACAATGAGCAGTTCTTC. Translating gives CASSLGLAGTYNEQFF.

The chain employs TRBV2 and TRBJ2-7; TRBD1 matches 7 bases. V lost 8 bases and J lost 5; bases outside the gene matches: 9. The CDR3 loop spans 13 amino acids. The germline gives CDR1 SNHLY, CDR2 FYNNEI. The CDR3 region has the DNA TGTGCCAGCCGACAGGGCTTCATGGACGAGCAGTACTTC. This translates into CASRQGFMDEQYF.

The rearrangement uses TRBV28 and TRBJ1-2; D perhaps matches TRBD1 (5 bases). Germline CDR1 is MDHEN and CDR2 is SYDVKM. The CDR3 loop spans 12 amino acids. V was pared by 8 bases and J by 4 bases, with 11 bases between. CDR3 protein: CASSRGTYGYTF. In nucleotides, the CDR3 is TGTGCCAGCTCAAGAGGGACCTATGGCTACACCTTC.

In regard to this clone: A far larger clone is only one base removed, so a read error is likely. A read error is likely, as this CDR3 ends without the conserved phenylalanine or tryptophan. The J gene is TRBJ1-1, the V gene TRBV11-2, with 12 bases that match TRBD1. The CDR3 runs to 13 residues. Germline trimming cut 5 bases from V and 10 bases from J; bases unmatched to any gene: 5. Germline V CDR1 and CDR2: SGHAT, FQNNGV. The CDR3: CASSPGQGAGAFL. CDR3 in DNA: TGTGCCAGCAGCCCGGGACAGGGGGCTGGAGCTTTCCTT.

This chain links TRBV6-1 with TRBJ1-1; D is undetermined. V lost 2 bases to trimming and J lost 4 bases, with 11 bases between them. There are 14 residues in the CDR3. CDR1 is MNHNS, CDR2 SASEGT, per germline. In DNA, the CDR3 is TGTGCCAGCAGTGAACTGGGGTCGAGCACTGAAGCTTTCTTT. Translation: CASSELGSSTEAFF.

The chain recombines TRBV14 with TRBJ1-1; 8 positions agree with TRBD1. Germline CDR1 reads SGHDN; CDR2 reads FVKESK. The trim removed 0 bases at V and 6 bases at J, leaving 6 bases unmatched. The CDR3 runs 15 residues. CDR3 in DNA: TGTGCCAGCAGCCAAGATCTGTACAGGGGGGCTGAAGCTTTCTTT. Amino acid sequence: CASSQDLYRGAEAFF.

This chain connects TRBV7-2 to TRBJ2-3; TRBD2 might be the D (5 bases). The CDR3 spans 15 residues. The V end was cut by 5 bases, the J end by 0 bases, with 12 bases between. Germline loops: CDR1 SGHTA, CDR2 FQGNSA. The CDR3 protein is CASSVGVLSTDTQYF. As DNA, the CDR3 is TGTGCCAGCAGCGTCGGGGTATTGAGCACAGATACGCAGTATTTT. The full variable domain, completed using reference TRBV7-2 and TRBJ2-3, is GAGVSQSPSNKVTEKGKDVELRCDPISGHTALYWYRQSLGQGLEFLIYFQGNSAPDKSGLPSDRFSAERTGGSVSTLTIQRTQQEDSAVYLCASSVGVLSTDTQYFGPGTRLTVL.

DNA for the CDR3: TGTGCCAGCAGCTTTCTAGGGAACCCAGACAGATACAATGAGCAGTTCTTC. Translated: CASSFLGNPDRYNEQFF. The chain couples TRBV27 to TRBJ2-1, with a weak D call TRBD1 (5 bases). Germline values: CDR1 MNHEY, CDR2 SMNVEV (reference sequence). This CDR3 has 17 residues. Trimming cost V 6 bases and J 4 bases, with 22 bases left between them.

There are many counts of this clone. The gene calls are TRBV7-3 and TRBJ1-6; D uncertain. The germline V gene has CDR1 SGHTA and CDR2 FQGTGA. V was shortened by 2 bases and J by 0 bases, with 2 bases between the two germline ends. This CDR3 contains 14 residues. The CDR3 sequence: CASSLGSYNSPLHF. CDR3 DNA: TGTGCCAGCAGCTTAGGCTCCTATAATTCACCCCTCCACTTT.

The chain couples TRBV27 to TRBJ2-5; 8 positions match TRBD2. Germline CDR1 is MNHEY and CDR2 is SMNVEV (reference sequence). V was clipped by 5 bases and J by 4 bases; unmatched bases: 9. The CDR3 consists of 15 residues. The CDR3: CASSGYGRATETQYF. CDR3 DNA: TGTGCCAGCAGTGGATACGGGAGGGCCACAGAGACCCAGTACTTC.

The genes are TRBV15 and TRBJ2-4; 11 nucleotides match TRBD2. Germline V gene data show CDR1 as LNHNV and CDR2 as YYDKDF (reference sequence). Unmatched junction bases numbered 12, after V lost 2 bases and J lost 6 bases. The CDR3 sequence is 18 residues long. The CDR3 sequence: CATSRLVGTSGERNIQYF. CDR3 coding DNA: TGTGCCACCAGCAGACTCGTCGGGACTAGCGGCGAACGAAACATTCAGTACTTC.

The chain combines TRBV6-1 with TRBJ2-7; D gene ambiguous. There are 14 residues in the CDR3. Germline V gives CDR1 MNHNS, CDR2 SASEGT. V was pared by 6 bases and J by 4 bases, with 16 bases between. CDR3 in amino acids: CASSRHFPLYEQYF. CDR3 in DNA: TGTGCCAGCAGCAGACATTTTCCCCTGTACGAGCAGTACTTC.

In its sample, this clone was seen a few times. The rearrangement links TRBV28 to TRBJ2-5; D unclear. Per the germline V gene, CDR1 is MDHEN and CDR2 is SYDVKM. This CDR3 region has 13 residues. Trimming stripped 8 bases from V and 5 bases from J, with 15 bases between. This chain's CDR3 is CASRMGGTETQYF. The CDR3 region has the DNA TGTGCCAGCCGCATGGGCGGAACCGAGACCCAGTACTTC.

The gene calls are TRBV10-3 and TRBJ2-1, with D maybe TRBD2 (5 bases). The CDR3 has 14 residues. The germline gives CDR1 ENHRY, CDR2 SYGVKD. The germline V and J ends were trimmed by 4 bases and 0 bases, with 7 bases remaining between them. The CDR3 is CAISAGDSYNEQFF. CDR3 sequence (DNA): TGTGCCATCAGTGCCGGGGACTCCTACAATGAGCAGTTCTTC.

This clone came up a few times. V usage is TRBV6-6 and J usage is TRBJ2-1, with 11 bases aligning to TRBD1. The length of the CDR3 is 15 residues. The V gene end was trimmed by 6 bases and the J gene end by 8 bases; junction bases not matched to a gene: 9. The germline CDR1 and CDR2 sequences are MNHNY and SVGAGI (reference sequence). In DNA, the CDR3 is TGTGCCAGCAGCTCCCGAGGACAGGGGGCCTATGAGCAGTTCTTC. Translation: CASSSRGQGAYEQFF.

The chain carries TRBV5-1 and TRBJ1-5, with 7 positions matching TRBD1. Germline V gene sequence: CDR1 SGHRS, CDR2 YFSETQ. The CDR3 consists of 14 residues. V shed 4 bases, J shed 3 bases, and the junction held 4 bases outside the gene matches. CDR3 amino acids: CASSIGTDNQPQHF. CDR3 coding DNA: TGCGCCAGCAGCATCGGGACAGACAATCAGCCCCAGCATTTT.

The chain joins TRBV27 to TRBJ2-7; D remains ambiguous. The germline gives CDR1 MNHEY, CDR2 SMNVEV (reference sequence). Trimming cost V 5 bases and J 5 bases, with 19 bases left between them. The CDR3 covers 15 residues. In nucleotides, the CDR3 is TGTGCCAGCAGTGCAGCAAGTAACGGGTTCCACGAGCAGTACTTC. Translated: CASSAASNGFHEQYF.

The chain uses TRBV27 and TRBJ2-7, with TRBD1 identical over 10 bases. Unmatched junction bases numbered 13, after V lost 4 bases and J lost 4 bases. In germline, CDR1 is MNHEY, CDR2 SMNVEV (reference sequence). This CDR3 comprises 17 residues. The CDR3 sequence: CASSSPWATGGSYEQYF. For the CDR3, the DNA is TGTGCCAGCAGTTCCCCCTGGGCGACAGGGGGCTCGTACGAGCAGTACTTC.